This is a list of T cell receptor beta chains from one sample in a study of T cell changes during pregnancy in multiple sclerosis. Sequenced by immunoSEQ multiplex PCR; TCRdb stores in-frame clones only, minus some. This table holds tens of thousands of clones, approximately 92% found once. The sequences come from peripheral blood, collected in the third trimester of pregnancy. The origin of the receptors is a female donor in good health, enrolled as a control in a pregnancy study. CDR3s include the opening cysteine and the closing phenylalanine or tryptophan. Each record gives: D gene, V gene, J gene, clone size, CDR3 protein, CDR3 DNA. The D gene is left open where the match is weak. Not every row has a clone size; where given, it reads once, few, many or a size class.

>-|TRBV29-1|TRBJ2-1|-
CSVESADYNEQFF
TGCAGCGTTGAGTCAGCGGATTACAATGAGCAGTTCTTC
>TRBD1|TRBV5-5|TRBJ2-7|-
CASSLNRGLGEQYF
TGTGCCAGCAGCTTAAACAGGGGGCTGGGGGAGCAGTACTTC
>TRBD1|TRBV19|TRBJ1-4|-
CASSISGQLNEKLFF
TGTGCCAGTAGTATCTCGGGACAGCTTAATGAAAAACTGTTTTTT
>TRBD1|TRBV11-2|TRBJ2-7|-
CASSNFHRGQSSYEQYF
TGTGCCAGCAGTAATTTCCACAGGGGGCAAAGCTCCTACGAGCAGTACTTC
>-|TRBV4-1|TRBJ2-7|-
CASSRVVGGYEQYF
TGCGCCAGCAGCCGCGTGGTGGGGGGTTACGAGCAGTACTTC
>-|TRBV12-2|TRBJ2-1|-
CASRPRDSRTFNEQFF
TGTGCAAGTCGCCCACGGGACTCCCGGACATTCAATGAGCAGTTCTTC
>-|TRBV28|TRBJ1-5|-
CASTKAGIGQPQHF
TGTGCCAGCACCAAGGCAGGGATCGGGCAGCCCCAGCATTTT
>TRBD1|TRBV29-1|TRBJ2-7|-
CSVETPGQAYEQYF
TGCAGCGTCGAAACTCCGGGACAGGCGTACGAGCAGTACTTC
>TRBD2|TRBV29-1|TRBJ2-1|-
CSVISGSGTYNEQFF
TGCAGCGTGATTAGCGGGAGTGGAACCTACAATGAGCAGTTCTTC
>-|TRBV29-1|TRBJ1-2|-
CSATGEYGYTF
TGCAGCGCGACCGGGGAGTATGGCTACACCTTC
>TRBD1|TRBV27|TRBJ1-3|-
CASSYDRGQGNTIYF
TGTGCCAGCAGTTATGACAGGGGGCAGGGAAACACCATATATTTT
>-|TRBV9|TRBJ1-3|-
CASSAHNGNTIYF
TGTGCCAGCAGCGCCCACAATGGAAACACCATATATTTT
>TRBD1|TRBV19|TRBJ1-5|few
CASRGTGGIGQPQHF
TGTGCCAGTAGAGGGACAGGGGGTATCGGTCAGCCCCAGCATTTT
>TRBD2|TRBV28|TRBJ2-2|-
CASSILAGGPRELFF
TGTGCCAGCAGTATCCTAGCGGGAGGGCCAAGGGAGCTGTTTTTT
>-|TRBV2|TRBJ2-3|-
CASTPTIRTDTQYF
TGTGCCAGCACCCCTACGATCCGCACAGATACGCAGTATTTT
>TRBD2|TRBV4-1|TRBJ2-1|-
CASSQDPSGSSYNEQFF
TGCGCCAGCAGCCAAGACCCCAGCGGGAGCTCCTACAATGAGCAGTTCTTC
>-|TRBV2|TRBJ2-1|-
CASSEARDYNEQFF
TGTGCCAGCAGTGAAGCACGGGATTACAATGAGCAGTTCTTC
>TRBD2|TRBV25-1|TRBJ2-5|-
CASSGTSGRRETQYF
TGTGCCAGCAGTGGGACTAGCGGGAGGAGGGAGACCCAGTACTTC
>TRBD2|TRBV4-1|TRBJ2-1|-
CASSQGGLAGDGRNEQFF
TGCGCCAGCAGCCAAGGCGGACTAGCGGGAGACGGTCGGAATGAGCAGTTCTTC
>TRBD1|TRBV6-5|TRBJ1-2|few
CASSWDRVYGYTF
TGTGCCAGCAGTTGGGACAGGGTCTATGGCTACACCTTC
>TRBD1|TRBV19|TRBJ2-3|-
CASRQGSTDTQYF
TGTGCCAGCCGACAGGGGAGCACAGATACGCAGTATTTT
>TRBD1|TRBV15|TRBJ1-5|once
CATSGGQGPSQPQHF
TGTGCCACCAGCGGAGGACAGGGGCCGAGTCAGCCCCAGCATTTT
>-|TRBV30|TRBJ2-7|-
CAWSQDGVPYEQYF
TGTGCCTGGAGTCAGGACGGGGTCCCCTACGAGCAGTACTTC